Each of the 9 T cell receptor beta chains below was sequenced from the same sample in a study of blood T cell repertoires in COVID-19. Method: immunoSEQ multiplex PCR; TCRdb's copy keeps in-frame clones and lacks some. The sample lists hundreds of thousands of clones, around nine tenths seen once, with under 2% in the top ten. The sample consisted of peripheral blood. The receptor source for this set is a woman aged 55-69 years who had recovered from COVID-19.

The CDR3 loop reads CASASRGGYEQYF. Written as DNA, the CDR3 is TGTGCCAGCGCAAGCCGAGGGGGCTACGAGCAGTACTTC. The gene calls are TRBV3-1 (or the pseudogene TRBV3-2) and TRBJ2-7; weak D call: TRBD1 (6 bases). From germline, CDR1 is LGHDT and CDR2 YNNKEL (reference sequence). The CDR3 has 13 amino acids. The ends were cut back, 8 bases at V and 3 bases at J, with 14 bases in the middle.

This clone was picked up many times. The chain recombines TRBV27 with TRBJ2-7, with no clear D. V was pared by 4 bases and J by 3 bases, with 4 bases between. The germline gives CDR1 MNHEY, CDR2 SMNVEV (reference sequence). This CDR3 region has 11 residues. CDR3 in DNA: TGTGCCAGCAGTTCCTTCTACGAGCAGTACTTC. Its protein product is CASSSFYEQYF.

The CDR3 coding sequence is TGTGCCAGCAAGGCAGGGCTACTCACAGATACGCAGTATTTT. This sequence encodes CASKAGLLTDTQYF. The chain employs TRBV7-2 and TRBJ2-3; a weak D match, TRBD1 (5 bases). CDR3 length: 14 amino acids. Per the germline V gene, CDR1 is SGHTA and CDR2 is FQGNSA. Trimming removed 7 bases at V and 2 bases at J, with 13 bases between.

The CDR3 loop is CASSLYSNQPQHF. The DNA of the CDR3 is TGTGCCAGCAGCTTATATAGCAATCAGCCCCAGCATTTT. The V and J genes are TRBV11-1 and TRBJ1-5; no clear D. With 2 bases removed from V and 0 bases from J, the gap between germline ends came to 2 bases. CDR1 is SGHAT and CDR2 is FQDESV in the germline V gene (reference sequence). The CDR3 sequence is 13 residues long.

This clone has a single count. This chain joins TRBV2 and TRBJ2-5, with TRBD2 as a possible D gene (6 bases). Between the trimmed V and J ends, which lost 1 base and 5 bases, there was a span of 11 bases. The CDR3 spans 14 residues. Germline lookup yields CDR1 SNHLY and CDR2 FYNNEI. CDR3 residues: CASSEVLAGETQYF. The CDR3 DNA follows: TGTGCCAGCAGTGAAGTACTAGCTGGGGAGACCCAGTACTTC.

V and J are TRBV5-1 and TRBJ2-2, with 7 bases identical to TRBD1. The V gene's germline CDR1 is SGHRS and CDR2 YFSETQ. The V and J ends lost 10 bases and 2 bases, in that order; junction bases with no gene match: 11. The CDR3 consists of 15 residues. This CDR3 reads CASKSGTANTGELFF. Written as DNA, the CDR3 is TGCGCCTCCAAATCCGGGACAGCCAACACCGGGGAGCTGTTTTTT.

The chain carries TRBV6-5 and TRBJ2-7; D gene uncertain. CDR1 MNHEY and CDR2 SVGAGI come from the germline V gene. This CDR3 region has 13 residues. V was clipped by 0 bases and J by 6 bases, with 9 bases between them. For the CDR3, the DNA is TGTGCCAGCAGTTACTCCGGTCGCCCCGAGCAGTACTTC. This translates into CASSYSGRPEQYF.

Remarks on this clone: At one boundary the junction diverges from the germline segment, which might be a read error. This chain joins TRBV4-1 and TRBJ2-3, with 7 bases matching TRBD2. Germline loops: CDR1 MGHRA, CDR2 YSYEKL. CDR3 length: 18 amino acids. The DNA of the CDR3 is TGCGCCAGCAGCCCAATAATCCCTGGCGGGGGTGGCACGGATACGCAGTATTTT. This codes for CASSPIIPGGGGTDTQYF.

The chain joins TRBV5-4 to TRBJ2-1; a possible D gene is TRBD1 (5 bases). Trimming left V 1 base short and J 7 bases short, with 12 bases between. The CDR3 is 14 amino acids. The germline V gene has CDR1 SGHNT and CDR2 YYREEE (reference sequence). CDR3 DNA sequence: TGTGCCAGCAGCTTGCCACAGGTGTTAAATGAGCAGTTCTTC. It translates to CASSLPQVLNEQFF.